Detailed here is one T cell receptor beta chain. Positive CCR7 selection of CD45RO-negative cells yielded the naive CD8 cells, and terminally differentiated effector memory CD45RA+ cells were excluded. The data originate from a study of shared clonotypes between healthy human individuals. Using immunoSEQ multiplex PCR, the repertoire was profiled, and TCRdb retains in-frame clones only, with some absent. Of about 2 million clones listed, approximately 94% are singletons. CDR1 and CDR2 from the germline V gene are SGHRS and YFSETQ. This CDR3 region has 16 residues. The V gene end was trimmed by 4 bases and the J gene end by 2 bases; junction bases not matched to a gene: 9.

Specimen: naive CD8+ T cells sorted from blood. The J gene is TRBJ2-7, the V gene TRBV5-1; 10 nucleotides line up with TRBD1. The receptor was isolated from a man aged 18 to 30 in good health. Here the CDR3 reads CASSAETGGGPYEQYF. CDR3 nucleotide sequence: TGCGCCAGCAGCGCGGAGACAGGGGGCGGTCCCTACGAGCAGTACTTC.